Described below is a single T cell receptor (beta chain) sequence and its context. Its specificity is unknown. The data were obtained in a study of molecular identifiers for immune sequencing clone quantification. Study-wide results and limits: Sizes of clones that are highly expanded could be underestimated (if identical TCR molecules share a barcode). Single-cell amounts of spiked Jurkat TCR RNA were reportedly detectable among approximately 970,000 naive cells.

The CDR3 covers 13 residues. Germline lookup yields CDR1 ENHRY and CDR2 SYGVKD. Trimming pared 10 bases from V and 5 bases from J, leaving 18 bases between. In TCRdb, the PCR reads were re-called with MiXCR into one record per CDR3 protein. Here the sample spans about 640,000 distinct CDR3 sequences, just under 20% being singletons. Using a CD8+CD4-CCR7+CD45RA+ phenotype, naive CD8 T cells were sorted. The chain combines TRBV10-3 with TRBJ2-7; D gene ambiguous. The clonotype comes from a human donor in good health. Some libraries in this study had Jurkat cell RNA spiked in. The sequencing input was naive CD8+ T cells from blood, with Jurkat cell RNA spiked in. Indicated subset: FACS-sorted CD8+CD4-CCR7+CD45RA+ naive T cells. In nucleotides, the CDR3 is TGTGCCAGCTCAATTACGAGTCTGGACGAGCAGTACTTC. It translates to CASSITSLDEQYF.